Listed below are T cell receptor beta chains from one sample, sequenced in a study of blood T cell repertoires in COVID-19. Using immunoSEQ multiplex PCR, the repertoire was profiled, and TCRdb retains in-frame clones only, with some absent. This sample has 100,000 to 150,000 clones, with about 84% found just once. Sample: peripheral blood. The receptors were gathered from a human donor in a cohort sampled during active COVID-19. The CDR3 runs from the conserved cysteine through the conserved F or W. D genes are given only for firm matches. The size field is filled for only some rows; it gives once, few, many or a size class.

D,V,size,J,DNA,CDR3
TRBD1,TRBV10-3,-,TRBJ2-3,TGTGCCATGGCTACCGGGACAGGGGTCACAGATACGCAGTATTTT,CAMATGTGVTDTQYF
-,TRBV20-1,-,TRBJ1-4,TGCAGTGCTAGTAGGGCAGGGGTCTTGGAAAAACTGTTTTTT,CSASRAGVLEKLFF
-,TRBV7-8,few,TRBJ2-1,TGTGCCAGCAGCTTCGGAACAGCCACCAATGAGCAGTTCTTC,CASSFGTATNEQFF
TRBD2,TRBV27,-,TRBJ2-4,TGTGCCAGCAGTTCCCTAGCGGGGCTAGCCAAAAACATTCAGTACTTC,CASSSLAGLAKNIQYF
-,TRBV2,-,TRBJ1-1,TGTGCCAGTCGACAGCTTACGAACACTGAAGCTTTCTTT,CASRQLTNTEAFF
-,TRBV19,-,TRBJ1-2,TGTGCCAGTAGTAGGACAGACCTCTATGGCTACACCTTC,CASSRTDLYGYTF
-,TRBV7-2,once,TRBJ1-6,TGTGCCAGCAGCTTAGAGTTCTACAGTTTAAATTCACCCCTCCACTTT,CASSLEFYSLNSPLHF
-,TRBV29-1,-,TRBJ2-2,TGCAGCGGAGTTACTAGTTCCACCGGGGAGCTGTTTTTT,CSGVTSSTGELFF
TRBD1,TRBV24-1,-,TRBJ2-5,TGTGCCACCAGTGATCCAACAGGGGCCGGTGAGACCCAGTACTTC,CATSDPTGAGETQYF
-,TRBV7-9,-,TRBJ1-1,TGTGCCAGCATGACTAGCGGGGAAAACACTGAAGCTTTCTTT,CASMTSGENTEAFF
-,TRBV24-1,-,TRBJ2-5,TGTGCCACCAGTGATAGACACTTGGTAGAAGAGACCCAGTACTTC,CATSDRHLVEETQYF
TRBD1,TRBV10-2,-,TRBJ1-1,TGCGCCAGCAGTGAGAGTACAGGGGATTTAGGCACTGAAGCTTTCTTT,CASSESTGDLGTEAFF
-,TRBV6-2/TRBV6-3,-,TRBJ1-1,TGTGCCAGCAGCTACTTGACAATACCCAAGAACACTGAAGCTTTCTTT,CASSYLTIPKNTEAFF
TRBD2,TRBV5-1,-,TRBJ2-2,TGCGCCAGCAGCTTGATGGCTAGCGGGAACACCGGGGAGCTGTTTTTT,CASSLMASGNTGELFF
-,TRBV5-1,-,TRBJ2-1,TGCGCCAGCAGCTTGGAACCGGGCTCCTACAATGAGCAGTTCTTC,CASSLEPGSYNEQFF
-,TRBV20-1,-,TRBJ2-7,TGCAGTGCTAACGCCGGGAACGAGCAGTACTTC,CSANAGNEQYF
-,TRBV19,once,TRBJ2-3,TGTGCCAGTAGTATAGATCGGGGTTCCACAGATACGCAGTATTTT,CASSIDRGSTDTQYF
TRBD2,TRBV19,once,TRBJ2-5,TGTGCCAGTAGTATAGGCCCTAGCGGGAGGGCCGGGGAGACCCAGTACTTC,CASSIGPSGRAGETQYF
TRBD2,TRBV7-9,few,TRBJ2-1,TGTGCCAGCAACCCAGGGGCTAGCGGGAGATACAATGAGCAGTTCTTC,CASNPGASGRYNEQFF
-,TRBV4-1,-,TRBJ1-4,TGCGCCAGCAGCCAAGTAACGCCAGGAAAACTGTTTTTT,CASSQVTPGKLFF
-,TRBV11-2,-,TRBJ2-1,TGTGCCAGCAACCCTTTGGGGGGTCTGATTGATGAGCAGTTCTTC,CASNPLGGLIDEQFF
-,TRBV7-8,-,TRBJ2-1,TGTGCCAGCAGCTTGGCCGCGGGGCTGAGCTCCTACAATGAGCAGTTCTTC,CASSLAAGLSSYNEQFF
-,TRBV5-4,-,TRBJ2-5,TGTGCCAGCAGCTTAGATAGAGGAATCGTTTTGGAGACCCAGTACTTC,CASSLDRGIVLETQYF
TRBD2,TRBV6-6,few,TRBJ2-1,TGTGCCAGCAGTTACTCGAGGACTAGGAACAATGAGCAGTTCTTC,CASSYSRTRNNEQFF
TRBD1,TRBV9,-,TRBJ2-1,TGTGCCAGTAGCTTTCGGGACAGAACCTACAATGAGCAGTTCTTC,CASSFRDRTYNEQFF
TRBD1,TRBV10-3,many,TRBJ1-5,TGTGCCATCAGTGCTACAGGGGACCAGCCCCAGCATTTT,CAISATGDQPQHF
TRBD1,TRBV5-1,once,TRBJ2-2,TGCGCCAGCAGCTCGAGGACAGGGAACACCGGGGAGCTGTTTTTT,CASSSRTGNTGELFF
TRBD2,TRBV12-5,once,TRBJ2-5,TGTGCTAGTGGTTTCGAAGGGACTAGTCGAGAGACCCAGTACTTC,CASGFEGTSRETQYF
-,TRBV6-2/TRBV6-3,-,TRBJ2-7,TGTGCCAGCAGTCGAGTTGGAACGACTAGAGCCTACGAGCAGTACTTC,CASSRVGTTRAYEQYF
TRBD1,TRBV7-2,-,TRBJ1-2,TGTGCCAGCAGCTCGGACAGGGTAGTAGGCTACACCTTC,CASSSDRVVGYTF
TRBD2,TRBV13,-,TRBJ2-3,TGTGCCAGCAGCTTAGGGGCTTGGTTAGCGGGAACCTCTAGCACAGATACGCAGTATTTT,CASSLGAWLAGTSSTDTQYF
TRBD2,TRBV7-6,-,TRBJ2-5,TGTGCCAGCAGCTTATCCCCGGGAGGGCAAGAGACCCAGTACTTC,CASSLSPGGQETQYF
-,TRBV9,-,TRBJ2-1,TGTGCCAGCAGCGGAGGGGGGGCGTCCTACAATGAGCAGTTCTTC,CASSGGGASYNEQFF
-,TRBV28,-,TRBJ1-5,TGTGCCAGCAGTCCCCCTTTAAGCAATCAGCCCCAGCATTTT,CASSPPLSNQPQHF
-,TRBV5-1,-,TRBJ2-1,TGCGCCAGCAGCACCTCGGGACAAGACTACAATGAGCAGTTCTTC,CASSTSGQDYNEQFF
-,TRBV2,-,TRBJ2-6,TGTGCCAGCAGTGAAGGCAGGCAGGGGGCCAACGTCCTGACTTTC,CASSEGRQGANVLTF
TRBD1,TRBV5-1,-,TRBJ2-3,TGCGCCAGCAGACCCGGACAGGGGGTAACAGATACGCAGTATTTT,CASRPGQGVTDTQYF
TRBD1,TRBV5-1,-,TRBJ2-7,TGCGCCAGCAGCTGGGACAGGGGTGAGGAGCAGTACTTC,CASSWDRGEEQYF
-,TRBV12-3/TRBV12-4,once,TRBJ2-1,TGTGCCAGCAGCCTAGAGAGACCGAATGAGCAGTTCTTC,CASSLERPNEQFF
TRBD1,TRBV7-9,few,TRBJ1-5,TGTGCCAGCAGCCTAGGACAGGGTCATCAGCCCCAGCATTTT,CASSLGQGHQPQHF
TRBD2,TRBV11-2,-,TRBJ2-3,TGTGCCAGCAGCATTAGCGGGACCGTCACAGATACGCAGTATTTT,CASSISGTVTDTQYF
TRBD1,TRBV5-6,-,TRBJ1-4,TGTGCCAGCAGCCCGACAGGGAGTCTAGACGAAAAACTGTTTTTT,CASSPTGSLDEKLFF
TRBD1,TRBV27,-,TRBJ1-1,TGTGCCAGCAGTCGGGACAGCTACACTGAAGCTTTCTTT,CASSRDSYTEAFF